What follows are 30 T cell receptor beta chains derived from one specimen sequenced in a study of neurological immune-mediated disorders. A single record per CDR3 protein comes from TCRdb applying MiXCR to the 5' RACE reads. The sample has about 48,000 distinct CDR3 sequences, over 5.5% seen once. Specimen: CD4+ T cells from blood. The receptors were gathered from a woman aged 18-29 years with multiple sclerosis.

This clonotype has ten or more counts. J is TRBJ2-3 and V is TRBV28; perhaps TRBD1 as D (5 bases). CDR1 MDHEN and CDR2 SYDVKM come from the germline V gene. V lost 6 bases and J 0 bases, leaving 16 bases between the germline ends. The CDR3 contains 16 residues. CDR3 in amino acids: CASRPEFGQSTDTQYF. CDR3 coding DNA: TGTGCCAGCAGGCCAGAATTCGGACAAAGCACAGATACGCAGTATTTT.

This clonotype was picked up many times. The chain employs TRBV7-2 and TRBJ2-7, with a weak D call TRBD1 (5 bases). Germline lookup yields CDR1 SGHTA and CDR2 FQGNSA. This CDR3 is built from 16 residues. Between the trimmed V and J ends, which lost 5 bases and 0 bases, there was a span of 17 bases. The CDR3: CASSHRRGQNSYEQYF. CDR3 DNA: TGTGCCAGCAGCCACAGAAGGGGCCAAAACTCCTACGAGCAGTACTTC.

The gene calls are TRBV28 and TRBJ2-1; D is unresolved. Germline V gene lookup returns CDR1 MDHEN and CDR2 SYDVKM. The CDR3 spans 13 residues. The V end lost 3 bases, the J end lost 8 bases, and 11 bases lay between the germline ends. CDR3 DNA sequence: TGTGCCAGCAGTTTTAACGGACGATATGAGCAGTTCTTC. Amino acid sequence: CASSFNGRYEQFF.

This clonotype has ten or more counts. The CDR3 region has the DNA TGTGCCATCAGGGACAGGACGAACACTGAAGCTTTCTTT. The encoded protein is CAIRDRTNTEAFF. The J gene is TRBJ1-1, the V gene TRBV10-3; TRBD1 aligns across 7 bases. The CDR3 loop spans 13 amino acids. Per the germline V gene, CDR1 is ENHRY and CDR2 is SYGVKD. The J segment lost 1 base and the V segment lost 6 bases, leaving 2 bases of the junction unmatched.

This clonotype showed up many times. The V gene is TRBV20-1, the J gene TRBJ1-4; TRBD1 matches at 10 bases. V was pared by 6 bases and J by 2 bases, with 9 bases of the junction left unmatched. The CDR3 loop spans 16 amino acids. CDR1 DFQATT and CDR2 SNEGSKA come from the germline V gene (reference sequence). In nucleotides, the CDR3 is TGCAGTGCAAACTTCGGGACAGGGGTCACTAATGAAAAACTGTTTTTT. Translating gives CSANFGTGVTNEKLFF.

The CDR3 coding sequence is TGTGCCAGCAGTTACTCGAGACAGAGCAGGGCTTGGTCTGAAGCTTTCTTT. As protein: CASSYSRQSRAWSEAFF. The rearrangement uses TRBV6-5 and TRBJ1-1, with D perhaps TRBD1 (5 bases). Germline CDR1 is MNHEY and CDR2 is SVGAGI. The germline V and J ends were trimmed by 0 bases and 6 bases, with 20 bases remaining between them. This CDR3 comprises 17 residues.

There are many counts of this clonotype. The chain carries TRBV6-2 or TRBV6-3 and TRBJ2-2; 10 positions match TRBD2. The CDR3 spans 16 residues. The trim removed 6 bases at V and 4 bases at J, leaving 8 bases unmatched. Germline CDR1 is MNHEY and CDR2 is SVGEGT. The CDR3 here is CASRHSGRSPTGELFF. Here the CDR3 DNA reads TGTGCCAGCAGACATAGCGGGAGGTCGCCCACCGGGGAGCTGTTTTTT.

This clonotype was seen ten or more times. The V and J genes are TRBV6-2 or TRBV6-3 and TRBJ1-1, with 7 bases identical to TRBD1. Germline lookup yields CDR1 MNHEY and CDR2 SVGEGT. This CDR3 is built from 15 residues. Trimming took 5 bases from V and 3 from J; bases not matched to a gene: 9. The CDR3 loop is CASSRRGGVHTEAFF. The CDR3 DNA reads as TGTGCCAGCAGTCGCAGAGGGGGCGTTCACACTGAAGCTTTCTTT.

There are many counts of this clonotype. The rearrangement links TRBV24-1 to TRBJ2-5, with 7 bases matching TRBD2. Per the germline V gene, CDR1 is KGHDR and CDR2 is SFDVKD. The CDR3 loop spans 13 amino acids. J was trimmed by 5 bases and V by 4 bases; bases with no gene match: 3. DNA of the CDR3: TGTGCCACCAGTGAGGGAGGGCAGGAGACCCAGTACTTC. It translates to CATSEGGQETQYF.

This clonotype has just a few counts. The CDR3 is CSARDIKAGRRPQHF. CDR3 bases: TGCAGTGCTAGAGATATAAAGGCGGGGCGCAGGCCCCAGCATTTT. V gene TRBV20-1 combines with J gene TRBJ1-5; possibly TRBD1 for D (5 bases). Germline V gene sequence: CDR1 DFQATT, CDR2 SNEGSKA (reference sequence). The CDR3 is 15 amino acids. V gave up 0 bases and J gave up 9 bases, with 18 bases separating them.

This clonotype was observed many times. The V gene is TRBV10-3, the J gene TRBJ1-2, with TRBD1 as a possible D gene (6 bases). V was cut by 7 bases and J by 5 bases, with 17 bases left in between. From germline, CDR1 is ENHRY and CDR2 SYGVKD. The CDR3 has 14 amino acids. The CDR3 here is CAITLGDNGYGYTF. The DNA of the CDR3 is TGTGCCATCACCCTAGGGGACAATGGGTATGGCTACACCTTC.

This clonotype was counted ten times or more. This chain connects TRBV20-1 to TRBJ2-2; D remains unclear. CDR1 and CDR2 from the germline V gene are DFQATT and SNEGSKA (reference sequence). The germline V and J ends were trimmed by 4 bases and 7 bases, with 13 bases remaining between them. The CDR3 loop spans 13 amino acids. The chain's CDR3 is CSATESYYGELFF. CDR3 DNA: TGCAGTGCTACTGAGTCCTACTACGGGGAGCTGTTTTTT.

This clonotype showed up many times. The gene calls are TRBV5-1 and TRBJ2-7, with TRBD2 matching 8 bases. The germline gives CDR1 SGHRS, CDR2 YFSETQ. This CDR3 spans 14 amino acids. After removal of 2 bases from V and 1 base from J, the junction contained 2 bases not matched to a gene. This CDR3 is CASSLAGASYEQYV. The CDR3 DNA reads as TGCGCCAGCAGCTTAGCGGGGGCATCCTACGAGCAGTACGTC.

Ten or more counts support this clonotype. V usage is TRBV5-5 and J usage is TRBJ1-5, with 9 bases aligning to TRBD1. The CDR3 totals 14 residues. The V gene's germline CDR1 is SGHKS and CDR2 YYEKEE (reference sequence). Unmatched junction bases numbered 5, after V lost 3 bases and J lost 7 bases. CDR3 DNA: TGTGCCAGCAGCTGGACAGGGGCGGGACAGCCCCAGCATTTT. Its translation: CASSWTGAGQPQHF.

In its sample, this clonotype was seen many times. The rearrangement uses TRBV6-2 or TRBV6-3 and TRBJ2-1; D perhaps matches TRBD1 (6 bases). This CDR3 has 14 amino acids. The germline CDR1 and CDR2 sequences are MNHEY and SVGEGT. V lost 7 bases and J lost 0, with 10 bases in between. The CDR3, as DNA: TGTGCCAGCAACCCGACAGGCTCCTACAATGAGCAGTTCTTC. It encodes CASNPTGSYNEQFF.

At least ten counts were recorded for this clonotype. This chain connects TRBV9 to TRBJ1-3; D is ambiguous. The CDR3 has 14 amino acids. V lost 2 bases to trimming and J lost 1 base, with 7 bases between them. From germline, CDR1 is SGDLS and CDR2 YYNGEE. The CDR3 coding sequence is TGTGCCAGCAGCGTCCCCGGATCTGGAAACACCATATATTTT. Amino acids: CASSVPGSGNTIYF.

This clonotype showed up many times. This chain links TRBV6-5 with TRBJ2-3, with 8 bases fitting TRBD2. The germline V gene has CDR1 MNHEY and CDR2 SVGAGI. The ends lost 8 bases at V and 1 base at J; junction bases unmatched: 11. This CDR3 region has 16 residues. The CDR3, as DNA: TGTGCCAGCCAAATTGGGGCTAGCGGGCGCACAGATACGCAGTATTTT. Translation: CASQIGASGRTDTQYF.

This clonotype was counted at least ten times. The rearrangement uses TRBV9 and TRBJ2-1, with 12 bases fitting TRBD2. The CDR3 is 16 residues long. Germline trimming cut 3 bases from V and 5 bases from J; bases unmatched to any gene: 6. Germline lookup yields CDR1 SGDLS and CDR2 YYNGEE. The chain's CDR3 is CASSATLAGGHNEQFF. The CDR3 DNA sequence: TGTGCCAGCAGCGCAACACTAGCGGGAGGCCACAATGAGCAGTTCTTC.

Ten or more counts support this clonotype. J is TRBJ2-2 and V is TRBV7-9; possibly TRBD1 for D (6 bases). The length of the CDR3 is 14 residues. CDR1 is SEHNR and CDR2 is FQNEAQ in the germline V gene (reference sequence). V lost 6 bases and J 3 bases, leaving 11 bases between the germline ends. The CDR3 coding sequence is TGTGCCAGCAGTTACAACAGGGACACCGGGGAGCTGTTTTTT. Translating gives CASSYNRDTGELFF.

This clonotype was found many times. V gene TRBV18 combines with J gene TRBJ2-7; D is possibly TRBD1 (6 bases). Germline CDR1 KGHSH, CDR2 LQKENI. V lost 3 bases, J lost 1 base, and 16 bases lay in between. The CDR3 sequence is 16 residues long. This CDR3 reads CASSPIGQTLSYEQYV. The CDR3 coding sequence is TGTGCCAGCTCACCGATCGGACAGACACTTTCCTACGAGCAGTACGTC.

In its sample, this clonotype was seen many times. The chain links TRBV7-6 to TRBJ2-2; the D gene is possibly TRBD2 (6 bases). The V gene lost 10 bases and the J gene lost 0 bases, with 12 bases spanning the gap. Germline-derived CDR1 and CDR2 are SGHVS and FNYEAQ. The CDR3 is 14 amino acids. DNA for the CDR3: TGTGCCAACCACGGGAGCCCGAACACCGGGGAGCTGTTTTTT. The encoded protein is CANHGSPNTGELFF.

This clonotype has at least ten counts. V usage is TRBV25-1 and J usage is TRBJ1-1, with 11 bases that match TRBD1. CDR1 is MGHDK, CDR2 SYGVNS, per germline. V dropped 1 base and J dropped 11; count of bases not matched to a gene: 6. The CDR3 runs to 14 residues. Here the CDR3 DNA reads TGTGCCAGCAGTGAATGGGGGACAGGGGGAGCGGCTTTCTTT. It is translated as CASSEWGTGGAAFF.

This clonotype was counted at least ten times. The chain employs TRBV5-1 and TRBJ1-5; the D gene is possibly TRBD1 (5 bases). The CDR3 sequence is 13 residues long. The V end was cut by 0 bases, the J end by 9 bases, with 10 bases between. Looked up from germline, CDR1 is SGHRS and CDR2 is YFSETQ. CDR3 nucleotides: TGCGCCAGCAGCTTGGCGGGGGACCGGCCCCAGCATTTT. It encodes CASSLAGDRPQHF.

In its sample, this clonotype was seen many times. The genes are TRBV18 and TRBJ2-5; no reliable D call. The V end was cut by 2 bases, the J end by 5 bases, with 9 bases between. Looked up from germline, CDR1 is KGHSH and CDR2 is LQKENI. The CDR3 length is 13 residues. For the CDR3, the DNA is TGTGCCAGCTCACCATTTACTGAGGAGACCCAGTACTTC. Its protein product is CASSPFTEETQYF.

This clonotype was detected ten times or more. The V call is TRBV7-9, the J call TRBJ2-1; D is perhaps TRBD1 (6 bases). The CDR3 extends over 15 amino acids. Germline V gives CDR1 SEHNR, CDR2 FQNEAQ (reference sequence). V lost 5 bases to trimming and J lost 0 bases, with 11 bases between them. CDR3 sequence reads: CASSHRDRSYNEQFF. The CDR3 nucleotides read TGTGCCAGCAGCCACAGGGACCGCTCCTACAATGAGCAGTTCTTC. Full variable domain (remainder filled in from reference TRBV7-9 and TRBJ2-1): DTGVSQNPRHKITKRGQNVTFRCDPISEHNRLYWYRQTLGQGPEFLTYFQNEAQLEKSRLLSDRFSAERPKGSFSTLEIQRTEQGDSAMYLCASSHRDRSYNEQFFGPGTRLTVL.

This clonotype was counted at least ten times. This chain uses TRBV10-1 with TRBJ1-2, with TRBD1 as a possible D gene (5 bases). Germline CDR1 is WNHNN and CDR2 is SYGVQD (reference sequence). Trimming left V 3 bases short and J 5 bases short, with 10 bases between. The CDR3 sequence is 13 residues long. DNA of the CDR3: TGCGCCAGCAGTGATGACAGAGTATATGGCTACACCTTC. Translating it yields CASSDDRVYGYTF.

Ten or more counts support this clonotype. V usage is TRBV20-1 and J usage is TRBJ1-2, with 9 bases identical to TRBD1. The trim removed 0 bases at V and 2 bases at J, leaving 4 bases unmatched. The CDR3 extends over 15 amino acids. Germline CDR1 and CDR2: DFQATT and SNEGSKA (reference sequence). CDR3 sequence reads: CSARDGDRVNYGYTF. The CDR3 DNA follows: TGCAGTGCTAGAGATGGGGACAGGGTGAACTATGGCTACACCTTC.

In its sample, this clonotype was seen many times. The chain couples TRBV18 to TRBJ2-1; a possible D gene is TRBD1 (6 bases). The CDR3 consists of 15 residues. Trimming stripped 5 bases from V and 3 bases from J, with 14 bases between. The germline V gene encodes CDR1 KGHSH and CDR2 LQKENI. The CDR3 sequence: CASSDGQTNYNEQFF. CDR3 nucleotides: TGTGCCAGCTCAGACGGACAGACCAACTACAATGAGCAGTTCTTC. The full variable domain, with the rest looked up from reference TRBV18 and TRBJ2-1, is NAGVMQNPRHLVRRRGQEARLRCSPMKGHSHVYWYRQLPEEGLKFMVYLQKENIIDESGMPKERFSAEFPKEGPSILRIQQVVRGDSAAYFCASSDGQTNYNEQFFGPGTRLTVL.

This clonotype showed up many times. The J gene is TRBJ2-1, the V gene TRBV5-1, with 7 positions matching TRBD2. This CDR3 is 15 amino acids long. The V gene end was trimmed by 1 base and the J gene end by 6 bases; junction bases not matched to a gene: 7. CDR1 and CDR2 from the germline V gene are SGHRS and YFSETQ. CDR3 DNA sequence: TGCGCCAGCAGCTTGACTAGCGTCGGGGGCAATGAGCAGTTCTTC. This gives the protein CASSLTSVGGNEQFF. Filled out from reference TRBV5-1 and TRBJ2-1, the complete variable domain reads KAGVTQTPRYLIKTRGQQVTLSCSPISGHRSVSWYQQTPGQGLQFLFEYFSETQRNKGNFPGRFSGRQFSNSRSEMNVSTLELGDSALYLCASSLTSVGGNEQFFGPGTRLTVL.

The chain uses TRBV6-6 and TRBJ2-3; D is uncertain. The CDR3 loop spans 12 amino acids. V was trimmed by 8 bases and J by 2 bases, leaving 8 bases between them. Germline lookup yields CDR1 MNHNY and CDR2 SVGAGI (reference sequence). The DNA of the CDR3 is TGTGCCAGCGGACCCAACACAGATACGCAGTATTTT. Its translation is CASGPNTDTQYF.